This T cell receptor beta chain was recorded in a study of Graves' ophthalmopathy and Graves' hyperthyroidism. Amplifying from RNA transcripts, the study obtained TCR beta CDR3 regions. Second-round multiplex PCR came after a first-round RT-PCR that employed HTBI primers. TCRdb fed the multiplex PCR reads into MiXCR, producing one record per CDR3 protein. The profile covers hundreds of thousands of distinct CDR3 sequences, with about two fifths appearing a single time and more than 2.5% taken by the ten largest. Germline V CDR1 and CDR2: LNHDA, SQIVND (reference sequence). V lost 1 base and J 7 bases, leaving 10 bases between the germline ends. The CDR3 extends over 14 amino acids. A duration under 3 months, NOSPECS ≥4, CAS ≥3 and moderate-to-severe activity characterized the donors with ophthalmopathy.

This TCR was recovered from an adult man with Graves' ophthalmopathy. Material: peripheral blood. This chain uses TRBV19 with TRBJ1-4; D is unresolved. CDR3 sequence (DNA): TGTGCCAGTAGTATAGGGGGTCTAGGTGAAAAACTGTTTTTT. Translated: CASSIGGLGEKLFF.